These 5 T cell receptor beta chains were sequenced from one sample in a study of cytomegalovirus exposure and HLA in healthy donors. Primers: 60 Vbeta forward and 13 Jbeta reverse. Repertoires were generated with immunoSEQ multiplex PCR, while TCRdb's copy carries only in-frame clones and drops some. The sample carries fewer than 100,000 clones, 7.5% to 8.5% recorded once. Input material: PBMCs. The receptor source for this set is a man aged 50-59 years in good health and CMV-seronegative.

V usage is TRBV14 and J usage is TRBJ1-1, with TRBD1 identical over 9 bases. The germline CDR1 and CDR2 sequences are SGHDN and FVKESK. The trim removed 2 bases at V and 7 bases at J, leaving 20 bases unmatched. There are 19 residues in the CDR3. The CDR3 DNA follows: TGTGCCAGCAGCCAAATTCCGTTCCTTACCGGGACAGGGATGGATGAAGCTTTCTTT. Translating it yields CASSQIPFLTGTGMDEAFF.

This chain links TRBV6-6 with TRBJ1-2; the D gene is possibly TRBD1 (6 bases). Trimming shortened V by 7 bases and J by 6 bases, and 15 bases separated the two germline ends. This CDR3 has 13 residues. Germline CDR1 MNHNY, CDR2 SVGAGI (reference sequence). CDR3 nucleotide sequence: TGTGCCAGCACTCTATGGCCAGGGGATGGCTACACCTTC. Translating gives CASTLWPGDGYTF.

The V gene is TRBV11-3, the J gene TRBJ2-3, with TRBD1 matching over 10 bases. Germline-derived CDR1 and CDR2 are SGHNT and YENEEA. The CDR3 runs to 15 residues. The J segment lost 9 bases and the V segment lost 8 bases, leaving 14 bases of the junction unmatched. This chain's CDR3 is CASPRTGGSLRTQYF. DNA of the CDR3: TGTGCCAGCCCCCGGACAGGGGGGTCCCTGAGGACGCAGTATTTT.

This chain joins TRBV11-2 and TRBJ2-1, with 7 bases lining up with TRBD1. This CDR3 region has 17 residues. The J segment lost 2 bases and the V segment lost 1 base, leaving 8 bases of the junction unmatched. Germline loops: CDR1 SGHAT, CDR2 FQNNGV. The CDR3 region is CASSLGPQGLTYNEQFF. CDR3 DNA sequence: TGTGCCAGCAGCTTAGGACCACAGGGGTTGACCTACAATGAGCAGTTCTTC.

The gene calls are TRBV2 and TRBJ2-2; 7 positions match TRBD2. The CDR3 consists of 15 residues. CDR1 and CDR2 (germline): SNHLY, FYNNEI. V shed 4 bases, J shed 6 bases, and the junction held 8 bases outside the gene matches. The CDR3 spells CASSGGGRTPGELFF. CDR3 sequence (DNA): TGTGCCAGCAGTGGGGGAGGGAGAACTCCCGGGGAGCTGTTTTTT.